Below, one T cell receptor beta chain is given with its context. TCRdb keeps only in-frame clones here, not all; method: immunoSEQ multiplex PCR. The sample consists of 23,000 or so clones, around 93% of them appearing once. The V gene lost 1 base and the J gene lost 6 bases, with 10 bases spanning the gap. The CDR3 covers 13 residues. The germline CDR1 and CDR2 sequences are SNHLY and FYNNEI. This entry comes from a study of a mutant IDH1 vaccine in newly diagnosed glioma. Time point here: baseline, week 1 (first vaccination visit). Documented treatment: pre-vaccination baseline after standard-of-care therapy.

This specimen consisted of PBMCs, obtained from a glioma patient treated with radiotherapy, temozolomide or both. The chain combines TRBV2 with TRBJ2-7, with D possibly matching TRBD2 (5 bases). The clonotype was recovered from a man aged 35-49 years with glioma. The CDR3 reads CASSEGRGSEQYF. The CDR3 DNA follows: TGTGCCAGCAGTGAAGGGAGAGGGTCCGAGCAGTACTTC.